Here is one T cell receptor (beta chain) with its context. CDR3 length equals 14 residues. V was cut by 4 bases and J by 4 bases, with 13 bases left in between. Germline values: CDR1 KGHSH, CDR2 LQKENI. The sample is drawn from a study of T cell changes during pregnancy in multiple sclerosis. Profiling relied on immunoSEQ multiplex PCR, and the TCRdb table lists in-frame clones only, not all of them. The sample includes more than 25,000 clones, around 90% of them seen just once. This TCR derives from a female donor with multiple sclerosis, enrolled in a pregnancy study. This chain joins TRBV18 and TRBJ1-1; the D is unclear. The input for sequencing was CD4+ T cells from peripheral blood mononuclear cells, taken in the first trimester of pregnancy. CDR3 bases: TGTGCCAGCTCACGGTATCGGGATGCCACTGAAGCTTTCTTT. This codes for CASSRYRDATEAFF.